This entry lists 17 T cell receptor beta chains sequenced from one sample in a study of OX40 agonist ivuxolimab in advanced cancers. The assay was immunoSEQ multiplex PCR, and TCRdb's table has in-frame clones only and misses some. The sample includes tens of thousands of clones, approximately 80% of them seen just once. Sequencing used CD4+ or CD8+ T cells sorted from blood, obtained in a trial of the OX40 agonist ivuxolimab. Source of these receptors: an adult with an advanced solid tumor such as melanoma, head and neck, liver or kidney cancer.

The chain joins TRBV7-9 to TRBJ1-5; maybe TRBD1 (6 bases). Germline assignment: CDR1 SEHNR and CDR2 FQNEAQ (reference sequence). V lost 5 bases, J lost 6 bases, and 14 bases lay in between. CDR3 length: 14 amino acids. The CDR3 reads CASSLTGIGQPQHF. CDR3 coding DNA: TGTGCCAGCAGCCTTACAGGGATCGGTCAGCCCCAGCATTTT.

CDR3 region: CASSSRDRGSYEQYF. For the CDR3, the DNA is TGTGCCAGCAGCTCCCGGGACAGAGGCTCCTACGAGCAGTACTTC. J is TRBJ2-7 and V is TRBV5-6; 7 bases are shared with TRBD1. With 3 bases clipped from V and 0 bases from J, the junction kept 6 bases outside the gene matches. CDR3 size: 15 residues. CDR1 and CDR2 from the germline V gene are SGHDT and YYEEEE.

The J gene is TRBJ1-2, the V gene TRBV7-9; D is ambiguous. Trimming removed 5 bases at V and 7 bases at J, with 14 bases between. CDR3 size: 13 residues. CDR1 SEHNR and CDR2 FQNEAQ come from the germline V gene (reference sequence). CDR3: CASSPSRTSGYTF. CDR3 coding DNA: TGTGCCAGCAGCCCTTCGCGGACTTCTGGCTACACCTTC. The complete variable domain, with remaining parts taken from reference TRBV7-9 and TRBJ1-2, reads DTGVSQNPRHKITKRGQNVTFRCDPISEHNRLYWYRQTLGQGPEFLTYFQNEAQLEKSRLLSDRFSAERPKGSFSTLEIQRTEQGDSAMYLCASSPSRTSGYTFGSGTRLTVV.

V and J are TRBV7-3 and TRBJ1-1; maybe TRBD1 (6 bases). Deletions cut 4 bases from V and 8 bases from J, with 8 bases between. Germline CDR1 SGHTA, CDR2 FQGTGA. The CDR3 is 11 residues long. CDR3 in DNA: TGTGCCAGCAGCTCCGGGACAGAAGCTTTCTTT. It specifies CASSSGTEAFF.

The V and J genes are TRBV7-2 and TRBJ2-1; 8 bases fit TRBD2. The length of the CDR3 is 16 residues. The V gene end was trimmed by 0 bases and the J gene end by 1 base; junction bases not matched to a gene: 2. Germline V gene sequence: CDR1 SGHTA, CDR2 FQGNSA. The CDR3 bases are TGTGCCAGCAGCTTAGCTGCGGGGGGATCCTACAATGAGCAGTTCTTC. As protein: CASSLAAGGSYNEQFF. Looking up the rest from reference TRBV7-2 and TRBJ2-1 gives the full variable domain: GAGVSQSPSNKVTEKGKDVELRCDPISGHTALYWYRQSLGQGLEFLIYFQGNSAPDKSGLPSDRFSAERTGGSVSTLTIQRTQQEDSAVYLCASSLAAGGSYNEQFFGPGTRLTVL.

This CDR3 reads CASKGTPGQSEAFF. The DNA for the CDR3 is TGTGCCAGCAAGGGGACCCCGGGACAGTCTGAAGCTTTCTTT. The genes are TRBV7-2 and TRBJ1-1; 7 bases are a match to TRBD1. The CDR3 extends over 14 amino acids. J was trimmed by 6 bases and V by 7 bases; bases with no gene match: 11. The V gene's germline CDR1 is SGHTA and CDR2 FQGNSA.

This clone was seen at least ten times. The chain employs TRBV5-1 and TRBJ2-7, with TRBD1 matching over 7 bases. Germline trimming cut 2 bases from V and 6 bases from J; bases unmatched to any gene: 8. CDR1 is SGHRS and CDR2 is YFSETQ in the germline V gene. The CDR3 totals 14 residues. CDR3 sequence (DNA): TGCGCCAGCAGCTTTACAGGGGTAAGGCGCGAGCAGTACTTC. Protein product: CASSFTGVRREQYF.

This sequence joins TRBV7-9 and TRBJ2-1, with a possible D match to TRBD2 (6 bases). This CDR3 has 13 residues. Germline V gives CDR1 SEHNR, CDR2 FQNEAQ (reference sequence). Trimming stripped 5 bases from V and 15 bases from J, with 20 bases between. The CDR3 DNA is TGTGCCAGCAGCCCCTCTTACGTAGTGGGAGGGTTCTTC. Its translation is CASSPSYVVGGFF.

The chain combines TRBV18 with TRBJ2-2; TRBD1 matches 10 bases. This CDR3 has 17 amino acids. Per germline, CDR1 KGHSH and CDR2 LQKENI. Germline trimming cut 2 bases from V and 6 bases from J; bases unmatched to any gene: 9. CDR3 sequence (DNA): TGTGCCAGCTCACCAACAACGGGGACAGGGGCTGCCGGGGAGCTGTTTTTT. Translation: CASSPTTGTGAAGELFF. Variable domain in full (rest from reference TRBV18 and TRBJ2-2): NAGVMQNPRHLVRRRGQEARLRCSPMKGHSHVYWYRQLPEEGLKFMVYLQKENIIDESGMPKERFSAEFPKEGPSILRIQQVVRGDSAAYFCASSPTTGTGAAGELFFGEGSRLTVL.

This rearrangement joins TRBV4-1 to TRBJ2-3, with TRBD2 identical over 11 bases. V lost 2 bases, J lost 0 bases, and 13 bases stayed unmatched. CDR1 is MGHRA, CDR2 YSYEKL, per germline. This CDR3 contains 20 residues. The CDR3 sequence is CASSQSLRLAGPLSTDTQYF. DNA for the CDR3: TGCGCCAGCAGCCAAAGTCTCAGACTAGCGGGGCCCCTTAGCACAGATACGCAGTATTTT.

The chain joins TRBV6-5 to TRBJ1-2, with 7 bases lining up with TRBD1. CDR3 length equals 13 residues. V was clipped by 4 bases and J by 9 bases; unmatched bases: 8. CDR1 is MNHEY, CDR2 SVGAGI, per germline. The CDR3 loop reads CASSSLKTGSYTF. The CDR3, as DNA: TGTGCCAGCAGTTCCCTCAAGACAGGGAGCTACACCTTC.

CDR3 protein: CASSEWTNTEAFF. In DNA form, the CDR3 reads TGTGCCAGCAGTGAGTGGACGAACACTGAAGCTTTCTTT. The V call is TRBV25-1, the J call TRBJ1-1; the D is unclear. Trimming left V 3 bases short and J 1 base short, with 6 bases between. Germline values: CDR1 MGHDK, CDR2 SYGVNS. The CDR3 spans 13 residues.

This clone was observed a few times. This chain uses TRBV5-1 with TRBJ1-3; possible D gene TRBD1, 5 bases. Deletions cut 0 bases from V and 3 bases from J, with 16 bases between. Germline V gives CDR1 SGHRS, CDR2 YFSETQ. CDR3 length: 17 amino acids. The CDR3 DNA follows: TGCGCCAGCAGCTTGGGGTTAGGGGCAAATTTTGGAAACACCATATATTTT. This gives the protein CASSLGLGANFGNTIYF.

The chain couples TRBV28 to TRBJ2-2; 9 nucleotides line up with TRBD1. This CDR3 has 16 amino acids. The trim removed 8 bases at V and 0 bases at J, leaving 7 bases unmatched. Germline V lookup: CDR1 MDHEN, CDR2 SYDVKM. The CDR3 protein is CASLSGTGTNTGELFF. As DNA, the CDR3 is TGTGCCAGCCTCTCCGGGACAGGGACGAACACCGGGGAGCTGTTTTTT.

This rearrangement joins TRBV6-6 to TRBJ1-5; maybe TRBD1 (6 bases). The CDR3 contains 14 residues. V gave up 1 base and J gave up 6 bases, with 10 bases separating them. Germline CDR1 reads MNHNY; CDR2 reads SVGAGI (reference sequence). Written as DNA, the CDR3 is TGTGCCAGCAGTTACTACAGGGTTGCTCAGCCCCAGCATTTT. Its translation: CASSYYRVAQPQHF.

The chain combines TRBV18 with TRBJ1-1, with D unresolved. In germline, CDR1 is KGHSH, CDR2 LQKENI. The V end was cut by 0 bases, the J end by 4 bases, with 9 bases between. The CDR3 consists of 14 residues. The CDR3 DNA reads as TGTGCCAGCTCACCACCTCTAGGTGGCACTGAAGCTTTCTTT. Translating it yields CASSPPLGGTEAFF.

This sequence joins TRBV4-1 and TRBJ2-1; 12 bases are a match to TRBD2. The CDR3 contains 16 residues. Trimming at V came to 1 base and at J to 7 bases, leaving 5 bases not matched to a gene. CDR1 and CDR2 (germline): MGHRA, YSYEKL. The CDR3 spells CASSQAGLAGGNEQFF. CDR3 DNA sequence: TGCGCCAGCAGCCAAGCCGGGCTAGCGGGAGGGAATGAGCAGTTCTTC.